This entry describes one TCR beta chain. Antigen: not known. This entry belongs to a study of cytomegalovirus exposure and HLA in healthy donors. Study background: HLA-typed donors were the source of about 85 million unique TCRs, which an early data release held. Study-level points and caveats: Highest at DRB1 and lowest at HLA-C, TCR association rates differed among HLA loci in a later analysis. There were a few CMV-associated chains whose specificity for CMV antigens was confirmed in vitro.

In the PCR, 60 Vbeta and 13 Jbeta primers were used. Profiling relied on immunoSEQ multiplex PCR, and the TCRdb table lists in-frame clones only, not all of them. The data hold fewer than 250,000 clones, with around 86% observed a single time. Sequencing input: PBMCs. This clonotype originated in a woman aged 50 to 60 in good health and CMV-seropositive.

CDR3 sequence (DNA): TGCAGCGTTCGAACAGGGGGCATGGGCTACACCTTC. It is translated as CSVRTGGMGYTF. The V call is TRBV29-1, the J call TRBJ1-2; 9 bases map to TRBD1. The V and J ends lost 5 bases and 8 bases, in that order; junction bases with no gene match: 6. Germline assignment: CDR1 SQVTM and CDR2 ANQGSEA. This CDR3 comprises 12 residues.